This T cell receptor (beta chain) was identified in a study of Ad26.COV2.S vaccination and SARS-CoV-2 variants. Study in general: Ad26.COV2.S given intramuscularly, once or twice 56 days apart.

Remarks on this clone: What it binds is unknown.

As to treatment: about 20 received Ad26.COV2.S at low or high dose, single or two shots; 5 received placebo; per-sample allocation not given. Samples analyzed were those drawn on day 63 after the first vaccine or placebo injection. Ad26 vector vaccine expressed Wuhan-strain SARS-CoV-2 spike. Findings and limits, study-wide: It was reported that spike-specific CD8+ and CD4+ T cell responses were substantially broad after vaccination.

Here immunoSEQ multiplex PCR was the method, and the copy in TCRdb shows in-frame clones only, minus some. This table holds roughly 320,000 clones, over 80% found once. This sample comprised peripheral blood, obtained in a trial of Ad26.COV2.S vaccine versus placebo. The sequence came from a person between 18 and 60 years old who received the Ad26.COV2.S COVID-19 vaccine or a placebo.

The CDR3 here is CASSPEQGALNTEAFF. In DNA form, the CDR3 reads TGTGCCAGCAGCCCAGAACAGGGGGCATTGAACACTGAAGCTTTCTTT. The rearrangement links TRBV4-2 to TRBJ1-1; 9 nucleotides match TRBD1. This CDR3 is 16 amino acids long. V lost 4 bases to trimming and J lost 0 bases; unmatched junction nucleotides: 6. Germline lookup yields CDR1 LGHNA and CDR2 YNFKEQ.